Presented here are 13 T cell receptor beta chains from one specimen sequenced in a study of T-cell reconstitution after alpha-beta-depleted transplantation in children. Library preparation (for TCRbeta) was performed with unique molecular identifiers. A single record per CDR3 protein comes from TCRdb applying MiXCR to the PCR reads. The sample contains 800,000 to 1,000,000 distinct CDR3 sequences, 25% to 35% of which appear only once. This specimen was PBMCs, mostly from graft donor cells, taken 360 days after TCRalphabeta/CD19-depleted stem cell transplant. The receptors were sampled from a boy younger than two who had a stem cell transplant for SCID, so the T cells may come from the graft donor.

The gene calls are TRBV6-1 and TRBJ2-3, with D perhaps TRBD1 (6 bases). CDR1 is MNHNS and CDR2 is SASEGT in the germline V gene. V was trimmed by 5 bases and J by 1 base, leaving 16 bases between them. CDR3 length: 16 amino acids. For the CDR3, the DNA is TGTGCCAGCAGTCGCACTGGGGGCCGGGGCACAGATACGCAGTATTTT. This codes for CASSRTGGRGTDTQYF.

The V and J genes are TRBV9 and TRBJ1-4; tentative D call: TRBD1 (6 bases). V lost 3 bases and J 3 bases, leaving 12 bases between the germline ends. Germline-derived CDR1 and CDR2 are SGDLS and YYNGEE. This CDR3 has 15 amino acids. In DNA form, the CDR3 reads TGTGCCAGCAGCGAACAGGGCCTCTCTAATGAAAAACTGTTTTTT. It yields the protein CASSEQGLSNEKLFF.

The table lists this clonotype with a few counts. This sequence joins TRBV6-5 and TRBJ2-3; 9 bases map to TRBD2. Germline V gene data show CDR1 as MNHEY and CDR2 as SVGAGI. Trimming removed 0 bases from V and 6 bases from J; junction bases left unmatched: 16. The CDR3 has 19 amino acids. DNA of the CDR3: TGTGCCAGCAGTTACTCGAATTTCCCAAAGCGGGGGGCCCGGGATACGCAGTATTTT. It encodes CASSYSNFPKRGARDTQYF.

In this sample, this clonotype turned up a few times. The V and J genes are TRBV9 and TRBJ2-4; a possible D gene is TRBD2 (7 bases). Germline V gene data show CDR1 as SGDLS and CDR2 as YYNGEE. The CDR3 spans 16 residues. Trimming pared 4 bases from V and 3 bases from J, leaving 17 bases between. This CDR3 is CASSPGGGGGKNIQYF. DNA for the CDR3: TGTGCCAGCAGCCCAGGAGGGGGGGGTGGCAAAAACATTCAGTACTTC.

This clonotype was seen a handful of times. The chain has TRBV6-5 and TRBJ1-1; D call uncertain. There are 14 residues in the CDR3. V gave up 0 bases and J gave up 5 bases, with 10 bases separating them. Germline V gene sequence: CDR1 MNHEY, CDR2 SVGAGI. CDR3 sequence reads: CASSYSPWGTEAFF. The CDR3 bases are TGTGCCAGCAGTTACTCGCCGTGGGGTACTGAAGCTTTCTTT.

This clonotype was picked up a small number of times. This chain joins TRBV6-5 and TRBJ1-2; a weak D match, TRBD1 (5 bases). The germline V gene has CDR1 MNHEY and CDR2 SVGAGI. There are 16 residues in the CDR3. V was clipped by 0 bases and J by 5 bases, with 16 bases between them. Here the CDR3 reads CASSYSTGDRSYGYTF. The DNA of the CDR3 is TGTGCCAGCAGTTACTCGACGGGGGACCGGAGTTATGGCTACACCTTC.

The chain is built from TRBV5-1 and TRBJ2-7; D ambiguous. Germline V gene lookup returns CDR1 SGHRS and CDR2 YFSETQ. V dropped 4 bases and J dropped 4 bases, with 15 bases sitting between them. The CDR3 runs 14 residues. The DNA of the CDR3 is TGCGCCAGCAGCATCGACCAGAACCTTTACGAGCAGTACTTC. It codes for CASSIDQNLYEQYF.

Only a few counts were recorded for this clonotype. This rearrangement joins TRBV4-1 to TRBJ2-3, with 10 bases matching TRBD1. With V trimmed by 2 bases and J by 5 bases, 10 bases remained unmatched. Germline assignment: CDR1 MGHRA and CDR2 YSYEKL. CDR3 length: 17 residues. The DNA of the CDR3 is TGCGCCAGCAGCCAACGTCCTGACAGGGGGCGCTTAGATACGCAGTATTTT. Translated: CASSQRPDRGRLDTQYF.

This chain links TRBV6-5 with TRBJ2-5; no definite D call. CDR3 length: 14 residues. The V gene's germline CDR1 is MNHEY and CDR2 SVGAGI. The ends were cut back, 3 bases at V and 1 base at J, with 9 bases in the middle. In DNA, the CDR3 is TGTGCCAGCAGTTATCCGAATCGCCAAGAGACCCAGTACTTC. Protein: CASSYPNRQETQYF.

This sequence joins TRBV5-1 and TRBJ2-5; 7 bases map to TRBD2. The CDR3 loop spans 16 amino acids. V was pared by 2 bases and J by 1 base, with 8 bases of the junction left unmatched. Germline V lookup: CDR1 SGHRS, CDR2 YFSETQ. CDR3 DNA: TGCGCCAGCAGCTTCGCACCTGCGGGGGTCCAAGAGACCCAGTACTTC. Its protein product is CASSFAPAGVQETQYF.

This clonotype has only a few counts. J is TRBJ1-5 and V is TRBV20-1; TRBD1 aligns across 11 bases. The CDR3 totals 16 residues. Germline V gene lookup returns CDR1 DFQATT and CDR2 SNEGSKA (reference sequence). With V trimmed by 0 bases and J by 6 bases, 7 bases remained unmatched. CDR3 bases: TGCAGTGCTAGAGATAAAGTGGGACAGGGGGTTCAGCCCCAGCATTTT. This sequence encodes CSARDKVGQGVQPQHF.

This clonotype was detected only a few times. The V call is TRBV23-1, the J call TRBJ2-2; 7 bases map to TRBD2. TRBV23-1 is annotated as an ORF whose role is uncertain. Germline trimming cut 4 bases from V and 5 bases from J; bases unmatched to any gene: 10. There are 16 residues in the CDR3. The DNA for the CDR3 is TGCGCCAGCAGTCCTAGCGGTCCAGGAAGGACCGGGGAGCTGTTTTTT. Translated, it gives CASSPSGPGRTGELFF.

The chain links TRBV6-2 or TRBV6-3 to TRBJ2-1; 9 nucleotides align to TRBD1. This CDR3 contains 15 residues. Germline V lookup: CDR1 MNHEY, CDR2 SVGEGT. The V segment lost 6 bases and the J segment 12 bases; nucleotides outside the gene matches: 15. The CDR3, as DNA: TGTGCCAGCAGCTCACCGGGACAGGGAGTGAGGAGGCAGTTCTTC. This sequence encodes CASSSPGQGVRRQFF.